The entry below gives a single TCR beta chain sequence along with its context. The antigen is undetermined. The beta constant-region primer was an equimolar mix of two oligonucleotides covering TRBC1 and TRBC2. TCRdb called the UMI-ligation and nested PCR reads again in MiXCR, with one record for every CDR3 protein. The sample records over 75,000 distinct CDR3 sequences, 13% being singletons. This entry belongs to a study of naive and memory T cell subsets. Findings of the study overall: Gini index rose across naive, CM, EM and EMRA in CD4 and CD8.

CDR1 is DFQATT, CDR2 SNEGSKA, per germline (reference sequence). J was trimmed by 0 bases and V by 0 bases; bases with no gene match: 4. This CDR3 spans 16 amino acids. Cells stained for CD3, CD4, CD8, CD45RA, CD27 and viability were sorted into four CD45RA/CD27 subsets. The TCR comes from a human donor in good health. The sequenced material came from central memory CD4+ T cells from blood. The V gene is TRBV20-1, the J gene TRBJ1-4; 7 nucleotides agree with TRBD1. CDR3 coding DNA: TGCAGTGCTAGAGATCCAGGGACAGCAACTAATGAAAAACTGTTTTTT. It specifies CSARDPGTATNEKLFF.